The rows below give T cell receptor beta chains drawn from one sample of a study of blood T cell repertoires in COVID-19. The method was immunoSEQ multiplex PCR; TCRdb's version includes in-frame clones alone and lacks a portion of them. The sample carries roughly 330,000 clones, 65% to 90% recorded once. Sequenced sample: PBMCs or T cells enriched from blood (not recorded which). These receptors came from a woman between 18 and 29 years old who had recovered from COVID-19. CDR3s include the opening cysteine and the closing phenylalanine or tryptophan. D genes are given only for firm matches. Not all rows give a size; the values are once, few, many and, for expanded clones, a class.

J gene,clone size,D gene,V gene,CDR3 protein,CDR3 DNA
TRBJ2-1,.,.,TRBV5-1,CASSSTDEQFF,TGCGCCAGCAGCTCGACTGATGAGCAGTTCTTC
TRBJ1-1,many,.,TRBV25-1,CASPGGSGKMNTEAFF,TGTGCCAGCCCCGGGGGGTCGGGTAAAATGAACACTGAAGCTTTCTTT
TRBJ2-5,.,.,TRBV2,CASSEAGAETQYF,TGTGCCAGCAGTGAAGCAGGGGCCGAGACCCAGTACTTC
TRBJ1-3,.,.,TRBV28,CASSLSQGNTIYF,TGTGCCAGCAGTTTAAGTCAGGGAAACACCATATATTTT
TRBJ2-5,.,.,TRBV28,CASSYPGQTIQETQYF,TGTGCCAGCAGCTACCCCGGACAGACAATTCAAGAGACCCAGTACTTC
TRBJ1-1,.,TRBD1,TRBV4-2,CASSQTQGASEAFF,TGTGCCAGCAGCCAGACACAGGGGGCATCTGAAGCTTTCTTT
TRBJ2-2,.,.,TRBV28,CASSLYFRASVGTGELFF,TGTGCCAGCAGTTTATATTTTAGGGCTAGCGTCGGCACCGGGGAGCTGTTTTTT
TRBJ1-6,.,.,TRBV6-5,CASRSKPSSYNSPLHF,TGTGCCAGCCGTTCGAAGCCGAGCTCCTATAATTCACCCCTCCACTTT
TRBJ2-1,.,.,TRBV24-1,CATSDPPYNEQFF,TGTGCCACCAGTGACCCTCCCTACAATGAGCAGTTCTTC
TRBJ1-3,.,TRBD1,TRBV30,CAWSRGPGNTIYF,TGTGCCTGGAGCAGGGGGCCTGGAAACACCATATATTTT
TRBJ1-4,.,TRBD1,TRBV4-1,CASSWAGGQNEKLFF,TGCGCCAGCAGCTGGGCAGGGGGCCAAAATGAAAAACTGTTTTTT
TRBJ1-1,.,.,TRBV10-1,CASSATPGTEAFF,TGCGCCAGCAGTGCCACCCCAGGCACTGAAGCTTTCTTT
TRBJ2-5,.,.,TRBV5-1,CASSLGGDQETQYF,TGCGCCAGCAGCTTGGGCGGGGACCAAGAGACCCAGTACTTC
TRBJ1-5,.,.,TRBV28,CASRRGGRGFQPQHF,TGTGCCAGCAGGAGGGGTGGCAGGGGCTTTCAGCCCCAGCATTTT
TRBJ2-7,.,.,TRBV15,CATSRPTDNSYEQYF,TGTGCCACCAGCAGACCTACGGACAACTCCTACGAGCAGTACTTC
TRBJ1-1,.,.,TRBV15,CATSRGEGNTEAFF,TGTGCCACCAGCAGAGGAGAGGGGAACACTGAAGCTTTCTTT
TRBJ2-1,.,TRBD2,TRBV3-1/TRBV3-2,CASSQETSGRPYNEQFF,TGTGCCAGCAGCCAAGAGACTAGCGGGAGACCTTACAATGAGCAGTTCTTC
TRBJ1-4,.,.,TRBV3-1/TRBV3-2,CASSQDGRGGNEKLFF,TGTGCCAGCAGCCAAGATGGGAGGGGAGGAAATGAAAAACTGTTTTTT
TRBJ2-2,.,TRBD2,TRBV13,CASTKPGASGHAGELFF,TGTGCCAGCACCAAACCCGGGGCTAGCGGGCACGCCGGGGAGCTGTTTTTT
TRBJ1-6,.,TRBD1,TRBV10-3,CAISDGTDNSPLHF,TGTGCCATCAGTGACGGGACAGATAATTCACCCCTCCACTTT
TRBJ1-2,.,.,TRBV5-1,CASTRPGGDGYTF,TGCGCCAGCACCCGACCCGGAGGGGATGGCTACACCTTC
TRBJ1-4,.,TRBD1,TRBV18,CASSLSPGGEKLFF,TGTGCCAGCTCACTATCACCAGGGGGTGAAAAACTGTTTTTT
TRBJ2-3,.,.,TRBV11-2,CASSLDGINTDTQYF,TGTGCCAGCAGCTTAGACGGGATTAACACAGATACGCAGTATTTT
TRBJ2-3,.,TRBD2,TRBV5-4,CASSTQREGRTDTQYF,TGTGCCAGCAGCACCCAGCGGGAGGGCCGCACAGATACGCAGTATTTT
TRBJ2-7,.,.,TRBV19,CASSLFFRGRDYEQYF,TGTGCCAGTAGTTTATTTTTTCGCGGCCGTGACTACGAGCAGTACTTC
TRBJ1-1,.,.,TRBV12-3/TRBV12-4,CASSWGDTEAFF,TGTGCCAGCAGTTGGGGGGACACTGAAGCTTTCTTT
TRBJ1-5,.,.,TRBV28,CASSIIQGEGQPQHF,TGTGCCAGCAGTATCATACAGGGTGAGGGTCAGCCCCAGCATTTT
TRBJ1-3,.,.,TRBV11-2,CASSLDRAGNTIYF,TGTGCCAGCAGCTTAGACCGGGCTGGAAACACCATATATTTT
TRBJ1-2,.,.,TRBV11-2,CASSLEIDPWYGYTF,TGTGCCAGCAGCTTAGAGATAGATCCTTGGTATGGCTACACCTTC
TRBJ1-2,.,.,TRBV9,CASSASFAGNYGYTF,TGTGCCAGCAGCGCCTCATTCGCAGGGAACTATGGCTACACCTTC
TRBJ1-2,.,TRBD1,TRBV9,CASSARQGPRYQGYTF,TGTGCCAGCAGCGCCAGACAGGGGCCAAGGTATCAGGGCTACACCTTC
TRBJ1-6,few,.,TRBV30,CAWSNSNNSPLHF,TGTGCCTGGAGTAACAGTAATAATTCACCCCTCCACTTT
TRBJ1-4,.,TRBD1,TRBV30,CAWMDRGREKLFF,TGTGCCTGGATGGACAGGGGGAGAGAAAAACTGTTTTTT
TRBJ2-7,.,.,TRBV11-2,CASSLDRVIHEQYF,TGTGCCAGCAGCTTAGACAGGGTGATCCACGAGCAGTACTTC
TRBJ2-3,.,TRBD2,TRBV30,CACPGGGKTDTQYF,TGTGCCTGTCCCGGCGGGGGGAAGACAGATACGCAGTATTTT
TRBJ2-5,.,.,TRBV9,CASSVGYSQETQYF,TGTGCCAGCAGCGTAGGATACAGCCAAGAGACCCAGTACTTC
TRBJ2-1,.,TRBD2,TRBV5-4,CASRPGLAGINEQFF,TGTGCCAGCAGACCGGGACTAGCGGGGATCAATGAGCAGTTCTTC
TRBJ2-1,.,TRBD1,TRBV7-3,CASRLQGAGVNEQFF,TGTGCCAGCAGGTTACAGGGGGCTGGGGTCAATGAGCAGTTCTTC
TRBJ2-3,few,.,TRBV19,CASSMGSSKGADTQYF,TGTGCCAGTAGTATGGGATCTAGTAAAGGGGCAGATACGCAGTATTTT
TRBJ2-7,.,TRBD1,TRBV13,CASSLGGQGISYEQYF,TGTGCCAGCAGCTTAGGAGGACAGGGCATCTCCTACGAGCAGTACTTC
TRBJ1-3,.,.,TRBV9,CASSVEAVSGNTIYF,TGTGCCAGCAGCGTAGAAGCTGTCTCTGGAAACACCATATATTTT
TRBJ2-3,.,.,TRBV21-1,CASSNARADTQYF,TGTGCCAGCAGCAACGCCCGGGCAGATACGCAGTATTTT
TRBJ2-7,.,.,TRBV3-1/TRBV3-2,CASSRATDTGRDEQYF,TGTGCCAGCAGCCGGGCCACAGACACTGGGCGAGACGAGCAGTACTTC
TRBJ2-1,.,.,TRBV2,CASSELLHFNEQFF,TGTGCCAGCAGTGAACTACTTCACTTCAATGAGCAGTTCTTC
TRBJ1-1,.,.,TRBV15,CATSTLGVITYTEAFF,TGTGCCACCAGCACCCTAGGGGTTATCACGTACACTGAAGCTTTCTTT